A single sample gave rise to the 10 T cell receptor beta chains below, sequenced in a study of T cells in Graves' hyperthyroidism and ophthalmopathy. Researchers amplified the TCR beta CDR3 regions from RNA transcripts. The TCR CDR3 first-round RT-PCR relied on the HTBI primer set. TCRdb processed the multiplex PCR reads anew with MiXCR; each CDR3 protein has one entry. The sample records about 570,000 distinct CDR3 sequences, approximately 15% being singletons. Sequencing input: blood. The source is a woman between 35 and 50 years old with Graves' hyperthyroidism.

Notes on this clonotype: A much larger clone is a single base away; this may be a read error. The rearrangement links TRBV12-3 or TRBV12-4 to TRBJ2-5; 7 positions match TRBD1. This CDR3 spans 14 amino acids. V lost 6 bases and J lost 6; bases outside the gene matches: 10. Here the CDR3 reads CASRPIGGPKTQYF. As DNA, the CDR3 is TGTGCCAGCAGACCCATAGGGGGCCCAAAGACCCAGTACTTC.

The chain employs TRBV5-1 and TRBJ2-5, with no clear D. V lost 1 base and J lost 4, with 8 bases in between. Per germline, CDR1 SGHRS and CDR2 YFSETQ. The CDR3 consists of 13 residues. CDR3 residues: CASSLSNGETQYF. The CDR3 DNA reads TGCGCCAGCAGCTTGTCAAACGGAGAGACCCAGTACTTC.

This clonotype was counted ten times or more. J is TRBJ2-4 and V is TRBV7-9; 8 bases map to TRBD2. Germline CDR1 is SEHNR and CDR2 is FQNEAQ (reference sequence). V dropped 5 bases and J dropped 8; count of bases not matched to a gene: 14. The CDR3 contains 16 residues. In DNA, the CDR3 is TGTGCCAGCAGCCCCCCCCCTAGCGGGCCTGGGGACATTCAGTACTTC. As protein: CASSPPPSGPGDIQYF.

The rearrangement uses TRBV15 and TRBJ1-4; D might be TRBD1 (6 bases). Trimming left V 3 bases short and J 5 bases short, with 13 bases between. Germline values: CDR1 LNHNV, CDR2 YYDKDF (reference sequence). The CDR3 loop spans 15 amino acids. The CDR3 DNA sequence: TGTGCCACCAGCAGGCGGGGGGGGCAAAATGAAAAACTGTTTTTT. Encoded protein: CATSRRGGQNEKLFF.

CDR3: CASSQYSRGQTEAFF. The CDR3 nucleotides read TGTGCCAGCAGCCAATATTCCAGGGGGCAGACTGAAGCTTTCTTT. The V gene is TRBV3-1, the J gene TRBJ1-1, with 8 positions matching TRBD1. CDR3 length equals 15 residues. Trimming removed 2 bases from V and 5 bases from J; junction bases left unmatched: 7. CDR1 LGHDT and CDR2 YNNKEL come from the germline V gene (reference sequence).

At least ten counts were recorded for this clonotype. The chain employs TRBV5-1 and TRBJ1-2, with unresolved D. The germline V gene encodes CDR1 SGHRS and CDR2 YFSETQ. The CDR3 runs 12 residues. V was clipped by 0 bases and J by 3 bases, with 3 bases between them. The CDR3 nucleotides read TGCGCCAGCAGCTTGGGACACTATGGCTACACCTTC. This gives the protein CASSLGHYGYTF. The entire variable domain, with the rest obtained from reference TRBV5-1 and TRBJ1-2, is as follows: KAGVTQTPRYLIKTRGQQVTLSCSPISGHRSVSWYQQTPGQGLQFLFEYFSETQRNKGNFPGRFSGRQFSNSRSEMNVSTLELGDSALYLCASSLGHYGYTFGSGTRLTVV.

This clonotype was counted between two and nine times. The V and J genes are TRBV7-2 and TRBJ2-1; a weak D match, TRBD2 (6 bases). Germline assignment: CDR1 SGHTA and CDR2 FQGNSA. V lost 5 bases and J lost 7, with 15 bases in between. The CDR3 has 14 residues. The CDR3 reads CASSPGDPGNEQFF. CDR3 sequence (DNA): TGTGCCAGCAGCCCGGGGGACCCCGGGAATGAGCAGTTCTTC.

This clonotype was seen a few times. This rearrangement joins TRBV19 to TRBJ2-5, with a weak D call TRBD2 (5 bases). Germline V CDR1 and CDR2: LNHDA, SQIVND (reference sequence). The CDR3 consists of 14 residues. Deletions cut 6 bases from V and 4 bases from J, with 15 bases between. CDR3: CASRRRGAGETQYF. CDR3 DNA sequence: TGTGCCAGTAGGAGACGGGGTGCGGGAGAGACCCAGTACTTC.

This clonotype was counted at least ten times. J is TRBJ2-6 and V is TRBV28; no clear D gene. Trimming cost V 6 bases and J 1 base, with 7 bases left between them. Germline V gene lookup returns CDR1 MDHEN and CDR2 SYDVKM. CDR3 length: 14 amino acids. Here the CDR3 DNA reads TGTGCCAGCAGCGCCCAGTCTGGGGCCAACGTCCTGACTTTC. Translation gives CASSAQSGANVLTF. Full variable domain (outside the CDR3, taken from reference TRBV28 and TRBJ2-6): DVKVTQSSRYLVKRTGEKVFLECVQDMDHENMFWYRQDPGLGLRLIYFSYDVKMKEKGDIPEGYSVSREKKERFSLILESASTNQTSMYLCASSAQSGANVLTFGAGSRLTVL.

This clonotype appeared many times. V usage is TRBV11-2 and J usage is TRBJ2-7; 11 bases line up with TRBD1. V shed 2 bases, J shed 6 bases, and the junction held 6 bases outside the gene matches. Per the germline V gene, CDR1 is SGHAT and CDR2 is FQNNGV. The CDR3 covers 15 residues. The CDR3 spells CASSLSRTGGAEQYF. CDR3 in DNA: TGTGCCAGCAGCTTAAGTCGGACAGGGGGCGCCGAGCAGTACTTC.